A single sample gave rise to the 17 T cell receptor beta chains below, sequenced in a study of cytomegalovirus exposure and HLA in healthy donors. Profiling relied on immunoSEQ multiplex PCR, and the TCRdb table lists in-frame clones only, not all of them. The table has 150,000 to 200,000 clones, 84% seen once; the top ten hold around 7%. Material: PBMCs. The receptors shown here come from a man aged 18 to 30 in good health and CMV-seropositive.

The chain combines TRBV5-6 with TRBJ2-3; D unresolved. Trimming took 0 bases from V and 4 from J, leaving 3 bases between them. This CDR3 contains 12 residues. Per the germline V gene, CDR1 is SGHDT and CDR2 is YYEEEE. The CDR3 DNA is TGTGCCAGCAGCTTGGTAGCAGATACGCAGTATTTT. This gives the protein CASSLVADTQYF.

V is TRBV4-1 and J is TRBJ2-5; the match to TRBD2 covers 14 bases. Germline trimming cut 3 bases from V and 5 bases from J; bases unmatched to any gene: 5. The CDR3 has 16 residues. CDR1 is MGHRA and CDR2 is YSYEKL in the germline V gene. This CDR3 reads CASSQGLAGVLETQYF. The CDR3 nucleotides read TGCGCCAGCAGCCAGGGACTAGCGGGAGTGTTGGAGACCCAGTACTTC.

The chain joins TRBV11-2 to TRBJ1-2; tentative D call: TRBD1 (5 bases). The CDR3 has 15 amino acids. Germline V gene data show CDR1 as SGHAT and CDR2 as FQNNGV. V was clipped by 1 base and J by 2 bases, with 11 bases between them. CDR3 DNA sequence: TGTGCCAGCAGCTTAGGGGCAGGGATCAACTATGGCTACACCTTC. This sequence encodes CASSLGAGINYGYTF.

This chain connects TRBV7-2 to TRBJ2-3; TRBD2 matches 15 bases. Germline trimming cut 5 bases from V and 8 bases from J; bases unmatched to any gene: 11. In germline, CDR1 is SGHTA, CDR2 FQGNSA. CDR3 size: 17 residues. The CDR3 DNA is TGTGCCAGCAGCCTAACCCGGACTAGCGGGAGGGCCGGTACGCAGTATTTT. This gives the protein CASSLTRTSGRAGTQYF. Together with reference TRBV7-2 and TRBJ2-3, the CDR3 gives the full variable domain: GAGVSQSPSNKVTEKGKDVELRCDPISGHTALYWYRQSLGQGLEFLIYFQGNSAPDKSGLPSDRFSAERTGGSVSTLTIQRTQQEDSAVYLCASSLTRTSGRAGTQYFGPGTRLTVL.

As DNA, the CDR3 is TGCGCCAGCAGCTTGGAGCCTAGCGGGCTAATTTACGAGCAGTACTTC. Protein: CASSLEPSGLIYEQYF. The chain links TRBV5-1 to TRBJ2-7; 8 bases map to TRBD2. The CDR3 loop spans 16 amino acids. Germline lookup yields CDR1 SGHRS and CDR2 YFSETQ. With V trimmed by 0 bases and J by 4 bases, 9 bases remained unmatched.

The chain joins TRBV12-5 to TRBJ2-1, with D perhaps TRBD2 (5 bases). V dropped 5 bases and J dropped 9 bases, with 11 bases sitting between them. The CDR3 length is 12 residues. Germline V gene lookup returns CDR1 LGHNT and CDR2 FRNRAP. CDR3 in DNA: TGTGCTAGTGGTGGGGAGTGGGGTGAGCAGTTCTTC. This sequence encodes CASGGEWGEQFF.

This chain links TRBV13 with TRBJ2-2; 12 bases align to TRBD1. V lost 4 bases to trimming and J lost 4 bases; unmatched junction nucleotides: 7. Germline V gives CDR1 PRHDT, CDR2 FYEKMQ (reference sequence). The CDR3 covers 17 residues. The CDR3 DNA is TGTGCCAGCAGCTCAAGAGGGGACAGGGGGCCCACCGGGGAGCTGTTTTTT. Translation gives CASSSRGDRGPTGELFF.

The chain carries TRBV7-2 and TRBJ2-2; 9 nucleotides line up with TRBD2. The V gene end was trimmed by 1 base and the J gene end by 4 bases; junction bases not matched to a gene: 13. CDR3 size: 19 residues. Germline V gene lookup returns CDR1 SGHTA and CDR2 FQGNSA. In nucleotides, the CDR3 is TGTGCCAGCAGCTTAGGTTTAGCGGGAGAGGGTGGAGGCACCGGGGAGCTGTTTTTT. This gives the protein CASSLGLAGEGGGTGELFF.

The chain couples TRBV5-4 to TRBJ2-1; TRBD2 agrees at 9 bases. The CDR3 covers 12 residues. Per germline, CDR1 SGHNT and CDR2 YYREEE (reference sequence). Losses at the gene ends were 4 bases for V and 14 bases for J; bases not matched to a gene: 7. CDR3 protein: CASSIPSGVEFF. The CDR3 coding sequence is TGTGCCAGCAGCATACCTAGCGGGGTTGAGTTCTTC.

This chain's CDR3 is CASTWGETIPTQYF. For the CDR3, the DNA is TGTGCCAGCACCTGGGGGGAGACTATCCCTACGCAGTATTTT. V gene TRBV6-1 combines with J gene TRBJ2-3; D perhaps matches TRBD2 (6 bases). The CDR3 consists of 14 residues. CDR1 is MNHNS, CDR2 SASEGT, per germline. Trimming took 7 bases from V and 8 from J, leaving 19 bases between them.

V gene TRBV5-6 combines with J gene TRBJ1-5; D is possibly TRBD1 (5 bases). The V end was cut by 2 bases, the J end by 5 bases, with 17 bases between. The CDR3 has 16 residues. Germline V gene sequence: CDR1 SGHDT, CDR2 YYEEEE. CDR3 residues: CASSLHGRGDHQPQHF. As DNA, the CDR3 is TGTGCCAGCAGCTTACACGGGAGAGGGGACCATCAGCCCCAGCATTTT.

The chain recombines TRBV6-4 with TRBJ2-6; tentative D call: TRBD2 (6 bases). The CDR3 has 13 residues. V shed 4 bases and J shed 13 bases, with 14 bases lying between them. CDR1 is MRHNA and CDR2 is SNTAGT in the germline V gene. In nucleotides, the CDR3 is TGTGCCAGCAGTGGGGACTTACTAAAAGTCCTGACTTTC. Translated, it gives CASSGDLLKVLTF.

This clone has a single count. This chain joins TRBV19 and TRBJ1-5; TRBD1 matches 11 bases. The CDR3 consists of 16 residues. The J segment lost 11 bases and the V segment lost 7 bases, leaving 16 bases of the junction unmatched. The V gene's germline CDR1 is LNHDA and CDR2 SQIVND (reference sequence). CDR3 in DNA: TGTGCCAGTACCGCGCGGCCGGGACAGGGGGAAACGGCCCAGCATTTT. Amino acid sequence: CASTARPGQGETAQHF.

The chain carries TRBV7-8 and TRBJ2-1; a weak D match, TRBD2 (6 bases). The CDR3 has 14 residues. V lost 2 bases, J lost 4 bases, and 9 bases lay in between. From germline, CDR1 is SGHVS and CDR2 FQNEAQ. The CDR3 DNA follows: TGTGCCAGCAGCTTACGCGGGATGTACAATGAGCAGTTCTTC. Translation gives CASSLRGMYNEQFF. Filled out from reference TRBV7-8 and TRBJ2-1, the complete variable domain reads GAGVSQSPRYKVAKRGQDVALRCDPISGHVSLFWYQQALGQGPEFLTYFQNEAQLDKSGLPSDRFFAERPEGSVSTLKIQRTQQEDSAVYLCASSLRGMYNEQFFGPGTRLTVL.

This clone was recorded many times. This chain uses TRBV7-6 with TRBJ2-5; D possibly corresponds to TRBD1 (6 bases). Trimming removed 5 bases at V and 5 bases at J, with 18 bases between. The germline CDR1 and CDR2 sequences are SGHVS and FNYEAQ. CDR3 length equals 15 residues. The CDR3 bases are TGTGCCAGCAGCCCCCTGGGTGGGGGCGTGGAGACCCAGTACTTC. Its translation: CASSPLGGGVETQYF.

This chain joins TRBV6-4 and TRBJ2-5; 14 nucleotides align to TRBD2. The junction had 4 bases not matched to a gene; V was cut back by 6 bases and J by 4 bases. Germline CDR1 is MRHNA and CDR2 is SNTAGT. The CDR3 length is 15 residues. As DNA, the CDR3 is TGTGCCAGCAGCCGGGGACTAGCGGGAGTAGAGACCCAGTACTTC. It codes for CASSRGLAGVETQYF.

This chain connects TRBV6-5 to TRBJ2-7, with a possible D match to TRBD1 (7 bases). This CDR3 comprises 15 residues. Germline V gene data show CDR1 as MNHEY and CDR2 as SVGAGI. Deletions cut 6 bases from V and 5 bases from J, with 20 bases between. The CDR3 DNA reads TGTGCCAGCAGACCTATGACAGGGACGGGGGACGAGCAGTACTTC. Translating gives CASRPMTGTGDEQYF.